This T cell receptor beta chain derives from a study of identifying expanded T cells in peripheral blood. Whole-study findings and limits: Approximately 1.1 clones differed between technical replicates, versus approximately 17 and 20 over time. Variance in clone template counts between approximately 2-week samples significantly increased with total template count across all healthy donors.

Only in-frame clones appear in the TCRdb table, and some are missing; sequencing was by immunoSEQ multiplex PCR. In the table there are 83,000 or so clones, around nine tenths of which are singletons. During the collection period, no donor immune events like infections were recorded. Turning to this clone: As yet, its antigen is unknown.

Germline V CDR1 and CDR2: SNHLY, FYNNEI. There are 14 residues in the CDR3. Between the trimmed V and J ends, which lost 4 bases and 4 bases, there was a span of 13 bases. The sequenced material came from blood. The source is a person between 18 and 75 years old in good health. The chain employs TRBV2 and TRBJ1-2, with D unclear. CDR3 nucleotide sequence: TGTGCCAGCAGTGTTGCGAGGGAGGGCTATGGCTACACCTTC. It encodes CASSVAREGYGYTF.